This T cell receptor beta chain was retrieved from a study of lymphopenia after photon versus proton radiotherapy. The V end was cut by 4 bases, the J end by 0 bases, with 14 bases between. CDR1 SGDLS and CDR2 YYNGEE come from the germline V gene. The CDR3 loop spans 16 amino acids. Details on this clone: Its matching antigen is unknown.

Study-wide results and caveats: Better survival with proton therapy was suggested as possible, not demonstrated. Oligoclonal CD8+ Temra expansion after nadir drove photon patients' diversity drop. Larger post-nadir TCR diversity loss correlated inversely with survival in deceased patients. Proton therapy kept repertoires fairly stable, unlike photons, which gained effector/memory cells.

The assay was immunoSEQ multiplex PCR, and TCRdb's table has in-frame clones only and misses some. The sample has some 30,000 clones; 80% to 90% are singletons. The chain combines TRBV9 with TRBJ1-3; tentative D call: TRBD1 (5 bases). The sequencing used peripheral blood, collected from a patient treated with proton-based radiotherapy. The TCR was taken from an older woman with cholangiocarcinoma. Some clones in this sample may be carry-over from other donors' samples. CDR3 nucleotides: TGTGCCAGCAGCCCAGACAGCGCACTCTCTGGAAACACCATATATTTT. Translated, it gives CASSPDSALSGNTIYF.